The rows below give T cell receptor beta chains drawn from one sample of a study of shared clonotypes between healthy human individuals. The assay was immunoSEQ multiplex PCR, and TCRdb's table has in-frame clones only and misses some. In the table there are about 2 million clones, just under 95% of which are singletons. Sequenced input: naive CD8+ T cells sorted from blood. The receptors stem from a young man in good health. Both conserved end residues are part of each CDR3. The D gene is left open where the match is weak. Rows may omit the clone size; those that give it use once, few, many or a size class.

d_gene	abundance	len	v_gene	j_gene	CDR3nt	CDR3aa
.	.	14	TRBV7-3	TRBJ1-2	TGTGCCAGCAGCCCCCCTCTGGGTGACTATGGCTACACCTTC	CASSPPLGDYGYTF
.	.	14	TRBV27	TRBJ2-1	TGTGCCAGCAGTTTGGGGGGCACCTACAATGAGCAGTTCTTC	CASSLGGTYNEQFF
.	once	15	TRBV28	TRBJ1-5	TGTGCCAGCAGTTTACAACAGGGAGGCAATCAGCCCCAGCATTTT	CASSLQQGGNQPQHF
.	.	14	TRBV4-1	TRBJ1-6	TGCGCCAGCAGCCGGACCCGAGAGGGGTCACCCCTCCACTTT	CASSRTREGSPLHF
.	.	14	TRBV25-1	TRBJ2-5	TGTGCCAGCAGTGAATATAGCACTCAAGAGACCCAGTACTTC	CASSEYSTQETQYF
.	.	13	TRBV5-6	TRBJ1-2	TGTGCCAGCAGCTCAAGACAGGACGGCCAGAGGGCCTTC	CASSSRQDGQRAF
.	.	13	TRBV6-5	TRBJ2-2	TGTGCCAGCAGTTACATGTGGCCCGGGGAGCTGTTTTTT	CASSYMWPGELFF
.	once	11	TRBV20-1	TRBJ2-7	TGCAGTGCCCCCCAAGGCTACGAGCAGTACTTC	CSAPQGYEQYF
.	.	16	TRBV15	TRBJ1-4	TGTGCCACCAGCAGAGTTAGGGGCGCAACTAATGAAAAACTGTTTTTT	CATSRVRGATNEKLFF
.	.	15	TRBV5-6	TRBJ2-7	TGTGCCAGCAGCTCGTTGGGCGAACAGGGCCACGAGCAGTACTTC	CASSSLGEQGHEQYF
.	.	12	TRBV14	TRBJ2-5	TGTGCCAGCAGCCAAGGAGGGATACCGGGGGACTTC	CASSQGGIPGDF
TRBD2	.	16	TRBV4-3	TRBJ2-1	TGCGCCAGCAGCCCCGTCCCTTTGGGACTAGAAGGTGAGCAGTTCTTC	CASSPVPLGLEGEQFF
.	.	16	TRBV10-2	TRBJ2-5	TGCGCCAGCGGGGGGCCTGGGATGTCCCCCAGGGAGACCCAGTACTTC	CASGGPGMSPRETQYF
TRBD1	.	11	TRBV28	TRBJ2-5	TGTGCCATACAGGGGAAGGAGACCCAGTACTTC	CAIQGKETQYF
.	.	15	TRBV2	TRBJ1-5	TGTGCCAGCAGTCCCGGGACGGTTAGCAATCAGCCCCAGCATTTT	CASSPGTVSNQPQHF
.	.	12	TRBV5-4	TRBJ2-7	TGTGCCAGCAGCCCCGACGGAAGCGAGCAGTACTTC	CASSPDGSEQYF
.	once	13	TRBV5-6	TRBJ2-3	TGTGCCAGCAGCTTGGCGGGCGATTATACGCAGTATTTT	CASSLAGDYTQYF
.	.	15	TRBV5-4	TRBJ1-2	TGTGCCAGCAGAAGCTGGGGGGGCGTGGGTGAGGGCTACACCTTC	CASRSWGGVGEGYTF
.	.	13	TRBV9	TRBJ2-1	TGTGCCAGCAGCGTAGGAGACTCAAATGAGCAGTTCTTC	CASSVGDSNEQFF
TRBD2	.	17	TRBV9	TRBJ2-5	TGTGCCAGCAGCGCCGGAATAGCGGGGGGACACCAAGAGACCCAGTACTTC	CASSAGIAGGHQETQYF